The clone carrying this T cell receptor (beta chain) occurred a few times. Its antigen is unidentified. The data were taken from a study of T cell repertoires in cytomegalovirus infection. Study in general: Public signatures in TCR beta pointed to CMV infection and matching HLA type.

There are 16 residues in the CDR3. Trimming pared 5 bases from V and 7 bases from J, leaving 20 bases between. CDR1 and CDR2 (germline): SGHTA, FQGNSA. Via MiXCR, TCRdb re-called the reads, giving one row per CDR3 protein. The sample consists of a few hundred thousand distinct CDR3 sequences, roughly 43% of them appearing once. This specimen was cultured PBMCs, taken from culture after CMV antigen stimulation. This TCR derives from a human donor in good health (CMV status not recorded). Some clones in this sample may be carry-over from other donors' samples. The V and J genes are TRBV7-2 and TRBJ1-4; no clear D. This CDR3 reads CASSVEDRWLGEKLFF. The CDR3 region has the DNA TGTGCCAGCAGCGTAGAGGACCGGTGGTTAGGTGAAAAACTGTTTTTT.